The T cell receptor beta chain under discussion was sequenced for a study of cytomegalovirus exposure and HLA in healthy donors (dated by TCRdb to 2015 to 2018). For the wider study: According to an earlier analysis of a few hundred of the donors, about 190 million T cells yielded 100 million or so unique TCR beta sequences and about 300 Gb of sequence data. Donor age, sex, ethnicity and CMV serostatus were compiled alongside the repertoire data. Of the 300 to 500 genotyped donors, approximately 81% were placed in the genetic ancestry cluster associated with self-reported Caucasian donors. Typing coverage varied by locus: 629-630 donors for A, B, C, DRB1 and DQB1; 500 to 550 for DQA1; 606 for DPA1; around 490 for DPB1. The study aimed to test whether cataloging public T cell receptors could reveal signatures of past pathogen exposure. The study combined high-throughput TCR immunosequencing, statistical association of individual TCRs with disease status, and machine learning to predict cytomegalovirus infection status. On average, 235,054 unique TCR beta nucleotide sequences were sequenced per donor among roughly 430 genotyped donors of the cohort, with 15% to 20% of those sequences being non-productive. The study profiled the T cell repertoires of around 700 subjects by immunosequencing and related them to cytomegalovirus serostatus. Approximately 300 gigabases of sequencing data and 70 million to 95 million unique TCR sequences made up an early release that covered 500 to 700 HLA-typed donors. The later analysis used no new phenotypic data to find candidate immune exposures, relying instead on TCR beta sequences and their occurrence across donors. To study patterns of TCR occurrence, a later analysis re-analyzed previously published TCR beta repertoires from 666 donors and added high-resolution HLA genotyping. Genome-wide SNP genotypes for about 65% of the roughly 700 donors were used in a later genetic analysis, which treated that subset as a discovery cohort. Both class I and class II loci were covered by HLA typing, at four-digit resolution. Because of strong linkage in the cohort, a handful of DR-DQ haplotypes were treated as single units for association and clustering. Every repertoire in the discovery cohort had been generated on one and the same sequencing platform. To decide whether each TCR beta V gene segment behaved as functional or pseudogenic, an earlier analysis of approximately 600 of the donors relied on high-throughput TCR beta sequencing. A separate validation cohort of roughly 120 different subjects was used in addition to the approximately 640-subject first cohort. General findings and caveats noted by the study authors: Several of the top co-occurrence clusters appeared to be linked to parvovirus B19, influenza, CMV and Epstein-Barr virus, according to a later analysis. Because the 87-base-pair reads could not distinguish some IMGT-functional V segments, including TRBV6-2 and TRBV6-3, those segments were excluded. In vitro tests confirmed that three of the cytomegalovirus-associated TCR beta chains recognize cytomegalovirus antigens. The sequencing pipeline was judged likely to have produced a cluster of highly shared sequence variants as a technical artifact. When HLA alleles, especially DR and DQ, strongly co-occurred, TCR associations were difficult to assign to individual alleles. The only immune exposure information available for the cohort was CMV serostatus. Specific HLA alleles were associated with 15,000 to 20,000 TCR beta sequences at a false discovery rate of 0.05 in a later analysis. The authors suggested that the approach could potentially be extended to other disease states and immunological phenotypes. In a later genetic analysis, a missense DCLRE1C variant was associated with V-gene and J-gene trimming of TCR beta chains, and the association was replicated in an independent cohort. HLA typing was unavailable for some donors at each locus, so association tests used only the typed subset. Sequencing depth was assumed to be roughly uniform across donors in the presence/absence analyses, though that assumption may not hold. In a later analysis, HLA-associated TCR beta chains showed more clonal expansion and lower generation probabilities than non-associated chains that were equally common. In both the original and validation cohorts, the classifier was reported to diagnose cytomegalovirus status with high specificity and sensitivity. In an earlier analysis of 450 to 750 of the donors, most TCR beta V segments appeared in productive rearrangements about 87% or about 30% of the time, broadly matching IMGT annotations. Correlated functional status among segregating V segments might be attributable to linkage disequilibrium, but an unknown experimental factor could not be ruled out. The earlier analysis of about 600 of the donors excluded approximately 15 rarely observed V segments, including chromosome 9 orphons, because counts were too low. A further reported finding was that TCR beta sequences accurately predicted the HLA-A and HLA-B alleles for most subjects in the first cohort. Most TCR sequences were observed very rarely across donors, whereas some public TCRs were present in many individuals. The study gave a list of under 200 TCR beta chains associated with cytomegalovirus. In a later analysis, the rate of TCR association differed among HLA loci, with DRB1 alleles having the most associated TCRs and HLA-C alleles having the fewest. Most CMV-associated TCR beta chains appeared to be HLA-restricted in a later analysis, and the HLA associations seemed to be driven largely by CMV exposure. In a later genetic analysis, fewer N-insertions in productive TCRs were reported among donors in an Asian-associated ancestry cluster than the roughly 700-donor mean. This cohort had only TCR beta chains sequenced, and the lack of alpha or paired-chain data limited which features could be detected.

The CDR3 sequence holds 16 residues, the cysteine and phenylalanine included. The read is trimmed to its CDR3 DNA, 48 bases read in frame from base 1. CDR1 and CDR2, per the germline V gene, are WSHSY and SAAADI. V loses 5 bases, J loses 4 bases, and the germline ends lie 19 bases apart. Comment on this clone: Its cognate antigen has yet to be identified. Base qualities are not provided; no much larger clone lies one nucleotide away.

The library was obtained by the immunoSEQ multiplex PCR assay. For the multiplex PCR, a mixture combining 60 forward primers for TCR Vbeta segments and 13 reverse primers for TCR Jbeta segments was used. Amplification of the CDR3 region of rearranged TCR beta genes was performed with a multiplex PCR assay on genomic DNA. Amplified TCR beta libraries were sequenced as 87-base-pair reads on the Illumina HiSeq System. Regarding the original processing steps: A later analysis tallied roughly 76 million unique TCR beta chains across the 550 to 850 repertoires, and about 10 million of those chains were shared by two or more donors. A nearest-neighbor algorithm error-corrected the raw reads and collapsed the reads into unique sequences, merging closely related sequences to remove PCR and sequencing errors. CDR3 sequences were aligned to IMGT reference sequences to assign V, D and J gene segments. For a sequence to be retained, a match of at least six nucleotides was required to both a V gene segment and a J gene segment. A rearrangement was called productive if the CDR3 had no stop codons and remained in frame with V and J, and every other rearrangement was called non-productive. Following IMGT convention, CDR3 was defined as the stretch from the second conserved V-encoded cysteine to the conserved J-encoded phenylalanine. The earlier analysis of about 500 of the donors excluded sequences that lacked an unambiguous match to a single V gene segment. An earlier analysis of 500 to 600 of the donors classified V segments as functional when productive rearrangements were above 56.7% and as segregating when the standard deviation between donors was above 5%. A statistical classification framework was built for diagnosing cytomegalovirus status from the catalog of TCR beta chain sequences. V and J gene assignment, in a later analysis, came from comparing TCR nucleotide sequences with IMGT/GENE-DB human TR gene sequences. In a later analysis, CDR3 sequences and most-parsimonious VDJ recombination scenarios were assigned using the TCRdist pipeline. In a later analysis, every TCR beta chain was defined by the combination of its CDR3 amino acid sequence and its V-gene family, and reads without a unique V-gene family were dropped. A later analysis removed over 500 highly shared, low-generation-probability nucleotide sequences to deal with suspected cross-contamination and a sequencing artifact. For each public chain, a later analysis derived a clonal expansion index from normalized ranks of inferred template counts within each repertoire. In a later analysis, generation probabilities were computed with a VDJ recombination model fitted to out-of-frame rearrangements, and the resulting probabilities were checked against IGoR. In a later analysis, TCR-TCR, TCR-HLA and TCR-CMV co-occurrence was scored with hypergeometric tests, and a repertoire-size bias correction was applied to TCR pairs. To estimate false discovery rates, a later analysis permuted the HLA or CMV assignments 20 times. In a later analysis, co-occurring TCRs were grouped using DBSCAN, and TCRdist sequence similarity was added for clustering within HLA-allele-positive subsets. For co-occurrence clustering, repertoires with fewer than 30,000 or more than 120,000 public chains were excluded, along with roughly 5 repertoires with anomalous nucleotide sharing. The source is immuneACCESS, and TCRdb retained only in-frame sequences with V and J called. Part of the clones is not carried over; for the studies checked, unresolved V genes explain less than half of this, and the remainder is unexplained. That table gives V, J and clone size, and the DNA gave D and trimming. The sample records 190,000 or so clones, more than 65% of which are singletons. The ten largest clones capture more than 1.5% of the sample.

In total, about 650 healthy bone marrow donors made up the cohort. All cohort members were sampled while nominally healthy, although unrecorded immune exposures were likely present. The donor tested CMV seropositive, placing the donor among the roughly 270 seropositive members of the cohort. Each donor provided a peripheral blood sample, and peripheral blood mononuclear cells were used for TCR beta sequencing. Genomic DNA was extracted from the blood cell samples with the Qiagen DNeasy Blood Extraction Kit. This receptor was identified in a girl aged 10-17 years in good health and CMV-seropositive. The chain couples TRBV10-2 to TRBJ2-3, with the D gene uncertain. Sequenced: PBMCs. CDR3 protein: CASSPVANRLADTQYF. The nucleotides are TGCGCCAGCAGTCCCGTAGCAAACCGGCTCGCAGATACGCAGTATTTT.